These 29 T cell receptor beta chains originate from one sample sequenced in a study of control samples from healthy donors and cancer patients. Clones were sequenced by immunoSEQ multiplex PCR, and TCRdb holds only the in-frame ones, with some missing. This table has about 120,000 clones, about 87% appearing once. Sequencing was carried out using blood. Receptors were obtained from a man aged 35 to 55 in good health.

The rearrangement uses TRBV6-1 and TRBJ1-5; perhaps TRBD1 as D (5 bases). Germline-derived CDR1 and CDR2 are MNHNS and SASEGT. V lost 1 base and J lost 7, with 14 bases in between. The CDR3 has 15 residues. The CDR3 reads CASSEGQRGAQPQHF. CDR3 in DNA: TGTGCCAGCAGTGAAGGACAGCGGGGAGCCCAGCCCCAGCATTTT.

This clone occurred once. Here the CDR3 reads CASNRQGNEKLFF. CDR3 DNA sequence: TGTGCCAGCAACCGACAGGGAAATGAAAAACTGTTTTTT. The gene calls are TRBV14 and TRBJ1-4, with 7 bases matching TRBD1. The CDR3 is made up of 13 amino acids. In germline, CDR1 is SGHDN, CDR2 FVKESK. V was clipped by 7 bases and J by 5 bases; unmatched bases: 4.

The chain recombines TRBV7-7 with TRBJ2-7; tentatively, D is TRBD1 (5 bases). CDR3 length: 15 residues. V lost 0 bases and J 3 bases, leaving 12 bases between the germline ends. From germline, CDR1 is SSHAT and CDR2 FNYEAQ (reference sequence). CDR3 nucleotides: TGTGCCAGCAGCTTAGCAGAACAGGAACACTACGAGCAGTACTTC. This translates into CASSLAEQEHYEQYF.

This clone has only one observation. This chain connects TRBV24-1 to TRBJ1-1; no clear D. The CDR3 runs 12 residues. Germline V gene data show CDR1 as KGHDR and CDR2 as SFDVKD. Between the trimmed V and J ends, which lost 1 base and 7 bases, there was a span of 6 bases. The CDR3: CATSDFGLEAFF. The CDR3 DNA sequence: TGTGCCACCAGTGATTTTGGGCTTGAAGCTTTCTTT.

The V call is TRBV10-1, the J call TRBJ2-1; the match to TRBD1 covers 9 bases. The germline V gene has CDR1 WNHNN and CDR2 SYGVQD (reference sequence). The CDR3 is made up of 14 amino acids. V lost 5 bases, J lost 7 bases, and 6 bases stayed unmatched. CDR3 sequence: CASSTGTGMNEQFF. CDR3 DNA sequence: TGCGCCAGCAGTACCGGGACAGGGATGAATGAGCAGTTCTTC.

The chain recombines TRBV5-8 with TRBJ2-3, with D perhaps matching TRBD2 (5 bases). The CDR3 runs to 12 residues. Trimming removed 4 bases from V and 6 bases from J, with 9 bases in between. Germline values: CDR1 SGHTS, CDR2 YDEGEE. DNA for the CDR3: TGTGCCAGCAGCCTTACTAGGGATACGCAGTATTTT. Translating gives CASSLTRDTQYF.

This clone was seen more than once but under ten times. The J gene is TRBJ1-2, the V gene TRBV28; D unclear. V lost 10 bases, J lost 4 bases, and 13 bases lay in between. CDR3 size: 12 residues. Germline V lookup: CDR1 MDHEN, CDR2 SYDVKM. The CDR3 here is CATVQISYGYTF. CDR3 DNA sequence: TGTGCCACCGTCCAGATCAGCTATGGCTACACCTTC.

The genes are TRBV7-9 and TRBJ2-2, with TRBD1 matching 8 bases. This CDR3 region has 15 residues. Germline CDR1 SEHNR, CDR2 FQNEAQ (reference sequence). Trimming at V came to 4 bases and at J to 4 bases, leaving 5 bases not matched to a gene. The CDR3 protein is CASSSDRVGTGELFF. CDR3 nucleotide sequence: TGTGCCAGCAGCTCGGACAGGGTGGGCACCGGGGAGCTGTTTTTT.

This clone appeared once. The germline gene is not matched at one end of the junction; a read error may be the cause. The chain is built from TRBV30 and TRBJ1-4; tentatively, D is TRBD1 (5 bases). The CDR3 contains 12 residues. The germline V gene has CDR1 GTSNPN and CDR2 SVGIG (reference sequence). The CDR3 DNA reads TGTGCCTGGAGTCCAAGGGGAGTGGAACTGGTTTTT. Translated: CAWSPRGVELVF.

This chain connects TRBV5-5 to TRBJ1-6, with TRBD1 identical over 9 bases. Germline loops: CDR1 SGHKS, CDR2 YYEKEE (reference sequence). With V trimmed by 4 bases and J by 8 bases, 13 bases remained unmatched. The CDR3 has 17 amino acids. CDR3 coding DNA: TGTGCCAGCAGCCTATTCCAAGGCGGGACAGGGTATTCACCCCTCCACTTT. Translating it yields CASSLFQGGTGYSPLHF.

The CDR3: CASTWDGTSNQPQHF. Here the CDR3 DNA reads TGTGCCAGCACTTGGGACGGGACTAGCAATCAGCCCCAGCATTTT. This chain joins TRBV2 and TRBJ1-5; the D gene is possibly TRBD1 (5 bases). There are 15 residues in the CDR3. With 7 bases removed from V and 0 bases from J, the gap between germline ends came to 13 bases. The germline V gene encodes CDR1 SNHLY and CDR2 FYNNEI.

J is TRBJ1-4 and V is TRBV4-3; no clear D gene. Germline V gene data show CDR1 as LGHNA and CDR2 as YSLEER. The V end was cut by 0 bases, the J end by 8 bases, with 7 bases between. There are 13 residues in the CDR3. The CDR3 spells CASSQDGTEKLFF. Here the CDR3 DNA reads TGCGCCAGCAGCCAAGATGGTACAGAAAAACTGTTTTTT.

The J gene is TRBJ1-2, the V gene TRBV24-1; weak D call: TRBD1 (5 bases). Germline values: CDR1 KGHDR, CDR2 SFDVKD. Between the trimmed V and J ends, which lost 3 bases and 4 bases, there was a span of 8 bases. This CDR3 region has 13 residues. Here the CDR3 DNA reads TGTGCCACCAGTGATCGGGGACGCTATGGCTACACCTTC. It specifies CATSDRGRYGYTF.

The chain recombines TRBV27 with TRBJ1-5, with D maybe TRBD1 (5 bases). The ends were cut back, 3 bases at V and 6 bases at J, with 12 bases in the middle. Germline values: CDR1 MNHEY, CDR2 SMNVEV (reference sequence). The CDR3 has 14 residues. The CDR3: CASSFSRAAQPQHF. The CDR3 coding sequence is TGTGCCAGCAGTTTTAGCAGGGCAGCTCAGCCCCAGCATTTT.

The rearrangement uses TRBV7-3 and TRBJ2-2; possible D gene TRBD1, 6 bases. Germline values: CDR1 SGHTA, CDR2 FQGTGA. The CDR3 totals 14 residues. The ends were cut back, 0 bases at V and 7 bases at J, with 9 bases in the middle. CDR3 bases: TGTGCCAGCAGCTTAACAGGGGGTAACGGGGAGCTGTTTTTT. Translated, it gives CASSLTGGNGELFF.

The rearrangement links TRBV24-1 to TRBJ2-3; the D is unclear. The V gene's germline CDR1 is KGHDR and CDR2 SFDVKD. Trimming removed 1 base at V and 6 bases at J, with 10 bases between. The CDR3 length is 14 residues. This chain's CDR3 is CATSDFDRWDTQYF. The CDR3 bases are TGTGCCACCAGTGATTTTGACCGGTGGGATACGCAGTATTTT.

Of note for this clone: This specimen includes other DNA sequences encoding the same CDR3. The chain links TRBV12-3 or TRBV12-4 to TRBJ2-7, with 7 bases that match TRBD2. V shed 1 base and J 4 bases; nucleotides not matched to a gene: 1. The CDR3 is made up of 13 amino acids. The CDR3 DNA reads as TGTGCCAGCAGTTTAGGGGGGGGATACGAGCAGTACTTC. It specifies CASSLGGGYEQYF.

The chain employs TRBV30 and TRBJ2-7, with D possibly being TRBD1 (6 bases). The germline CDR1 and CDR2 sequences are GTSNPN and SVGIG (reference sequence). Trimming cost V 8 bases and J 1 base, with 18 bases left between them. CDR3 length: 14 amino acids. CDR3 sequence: CAGNRGTQSYEQYF. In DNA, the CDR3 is TGTGCCGGGAACCGAGGGACACAATCCTACGAGCAGTACTTC.

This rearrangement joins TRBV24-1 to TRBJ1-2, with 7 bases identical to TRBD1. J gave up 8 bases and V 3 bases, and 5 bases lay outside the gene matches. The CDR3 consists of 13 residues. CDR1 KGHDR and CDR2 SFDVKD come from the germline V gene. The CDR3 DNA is TGTGCCACCAGTGATCGACAGGGTAAGGGCTACACCTTC. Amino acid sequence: CATSDRQGKGYTF.

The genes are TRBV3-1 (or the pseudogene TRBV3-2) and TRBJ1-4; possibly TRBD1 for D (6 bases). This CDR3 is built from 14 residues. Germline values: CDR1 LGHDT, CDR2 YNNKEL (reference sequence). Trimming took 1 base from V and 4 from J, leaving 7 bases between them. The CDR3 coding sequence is TGTGCCAGCAGCCAAGGGGGGCTTAATGAAAAACTGTTTTTT. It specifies CASSQGGLNEKLFF.

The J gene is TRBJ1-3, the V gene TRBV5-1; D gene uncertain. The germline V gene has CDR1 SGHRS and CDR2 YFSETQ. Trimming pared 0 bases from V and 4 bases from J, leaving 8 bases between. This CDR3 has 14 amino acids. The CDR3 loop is CASSLAVSGNTIYF. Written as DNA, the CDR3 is TGCGCCAGCAGCTTGGCCGTAAGCGGAAACACCATATATTTT.

CDR3 region: CAWSVPLDTTDTQYF. DNA for the CDR3: TGTGCCTGGAGTGTCCCCCTCGACACCACAGATACGCAGTATTTT. The V and J genes are TRBV30 and TRBJ2-3, with D unresolved. Trimming shortened V by 0 bases and J by 2 bases, and 12 bases separated the two germline ends. The CDR3 loop spans 15 amino acids. Germline CDR1 reads GTSNPN; CDR2 reads SVGIG (reference sequence).

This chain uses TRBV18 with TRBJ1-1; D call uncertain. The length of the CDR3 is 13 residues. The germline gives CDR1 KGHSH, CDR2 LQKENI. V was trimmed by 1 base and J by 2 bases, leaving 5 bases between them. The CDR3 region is CASSPQKNTEAFF. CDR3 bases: TGTGCCAGCTCACCACAGAAAAACACTGAAGCTTTCTTT.

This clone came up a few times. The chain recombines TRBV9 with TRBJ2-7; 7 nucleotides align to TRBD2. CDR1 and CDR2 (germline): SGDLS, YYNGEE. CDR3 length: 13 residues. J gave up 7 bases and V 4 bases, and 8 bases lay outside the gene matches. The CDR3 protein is CASSTRLGGEQYF. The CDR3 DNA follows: TGTGCCAGCAGCACTCGACTGGGAGGGGAGCAGTACTTC.

CDR3 amino acids: CAWSVMRGYTF. CDR3 DNA sequence: TGTGCCTGGAGTGTAATGAGGGGCTACACCTTC. The chain joins TRBV30 to TRBJ1-2; D gene unclear. This CDR3 has 11 residues. V gave up 0 bases and J gave up 8 bases, with 7 bases separating them. The germline V gene encodes CDR1 GTSNPN and CDR2 SVGIG (reference sequence).

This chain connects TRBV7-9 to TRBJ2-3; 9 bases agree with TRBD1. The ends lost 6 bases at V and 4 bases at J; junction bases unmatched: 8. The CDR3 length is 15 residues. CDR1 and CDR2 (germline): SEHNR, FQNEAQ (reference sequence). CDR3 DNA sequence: TGTGCCAGCAGAACCGGGACAGGGAGTCCAGATACGCAGTATTTT. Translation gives CASRTGTGSPDTQYF.

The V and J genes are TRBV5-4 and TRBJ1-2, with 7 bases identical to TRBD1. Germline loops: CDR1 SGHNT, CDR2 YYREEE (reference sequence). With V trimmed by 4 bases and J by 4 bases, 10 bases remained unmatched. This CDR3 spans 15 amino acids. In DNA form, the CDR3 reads TGTGCCAGCAGCCGAGGGACAGACTACTTCTATGGCTACACCTTC. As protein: CASSRGTDYFYGYTF.

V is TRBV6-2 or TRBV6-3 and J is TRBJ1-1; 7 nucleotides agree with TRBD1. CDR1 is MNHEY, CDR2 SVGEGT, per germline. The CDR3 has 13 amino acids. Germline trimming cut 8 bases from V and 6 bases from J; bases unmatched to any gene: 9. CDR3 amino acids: CASRQGGFAEAFF. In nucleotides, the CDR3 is TGTGCCAGCCGCCAGGGGGGGTTCGCTGAAGCTTTCTTT.

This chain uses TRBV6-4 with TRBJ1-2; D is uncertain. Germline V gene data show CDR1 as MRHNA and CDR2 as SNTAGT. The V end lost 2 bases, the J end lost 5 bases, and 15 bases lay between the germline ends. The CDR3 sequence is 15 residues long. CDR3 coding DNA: TGTGCCAGCAGTGACACATTCCGGTCCGGGTATGGCTACACCTTC. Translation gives CASSDTFRSGYGYTF.